The T cell receptor (beta chain) under discussion was sequenced for a study of human T cells and chemical hapten exposure. For the study at large: Across samples, TCR yields varied, mostly owing to small differences in pooled library volumes.

TCRdb fed the RACE reads into MiXCR, producing one record per CDR3 protein. The repertoire holds about 190,000 distinct CDR3 sequences, with approximately 26% as singletons. Time point reported: patch test 3, about 24 weeks after DPC sensitization. Regarding treatment: therapeutic diphenylcyclopropenone sensitization with weekly scalp DPC. This clonotype has just a few counts. The antigen is not known. Study-wide findings and caveats: Clustering by CDR3 similarity yielded significantly more large clusters from expanded TCRs than controls.

The clonotype originates from a woman between 40 and 50 years old with alopecia areata. Some clones in this sample may be carry-over from other donors' samples. The sequencing here drew on whole blood, taken in connection with sensitization to the hapten diphenylcyclopropenone (DPC).

CDR3 sequence: CASSLFGGVTTGYTF. In DNA, the CDR3 is TGTGCCAGCAGCTTGTTCGGGGGGGTGACGACGGGCTACACCTTC. The J gene is TRBJ1-2, the V gene TRBV5-6, with D perhaps TRBD1 (5 bases). V shed 1 base and J shed 8 bases, with 18 bases lying between them. Germline V gene data show CDR1 as SGHDT and CDR2 as YYEEEE. The CDR3 length is 15 residues.